This is a list of T cell receptor beta chains from one sample in a study of T cells in Graves' hyperthyroidism and ophthalmopathy. Each CDR3 protein is one row after TCRdb ran MiXCR on the multiplex PCR reads. The sample carries roughly 420,000 distinct CDR3 sequences, 15% to 19% recorded once. Specimen: blood. Receptors were obtained from a woman between 18 and 29 years old with Graves' hyperthyroidism. CDR3s include the opening cysteine and the closing phenylalanine or tryptophan. Fields, in order: clone size, D gene, V gene, J gene, CDR3 DNA, CDR3 protein. A D gene is named only where the DNA matches it firmly. Expanded clones are given a class, and other clones once, few, many or no size at all.

clone size: -; D gene: TRBD2; V gene: TRBV29-1; J gene: TRBJ2-4; CDR3 DNA: TGCAGCGTTAGCGGGGGTTTAGCCAAAAACATTCAGTACTTC; CDR3 protein: CSVSGGLAKNIQYF
clone size: -; D gene: TRBD2; V gene: TRBV7-8; J gene: TRBJ2-3; CDR3 DNA: TGTGCCAGCAGCTTAGCTGGCACTAGCGGGTACACAGATACGCAGTATTTT; CDR3 protein: CASSLAGTSGYTDTQYF
clone size: many; D gene: -; V gene: TRBV7-3; J gene: TRBJ2-1; CDR3 DNA: TGTGCCAGCAGCCCGCGACCTTGGGGTGAGCAGTTCTTC; CDR3 protein: CASSPRPWGEQFF
clone size: -; D gene: TRBD2; V gene: TRBV19; J gene: TRBJ2-2; CDR3 DNA: TGTGCCAGTAGCCAGACTAGCGGGAGTTTGTACACCGGGGAGCTGTTTTTT; CDR3 protein: CASSQTSGSLYTGELFF
clone size: few; D gene: TRBD1; V gene: TRBV7-9; J gene: TRBJ1-2; CDR3 DNA: TGTGCCAGCAGCCTCGGGACAGGGGATCACCATGGCTACACCTTC; CDR3 protein: CASSLGTGDHHGYTF
clone size: many; D gene: TRBD1; V gene: TRBV27; J gene: TRBJ1-5; CDR3 DNA: TGTGCCAGCAGTTCGACAGGGTTCAATCAGCCCCAGCATTTT; CDR3 protein: CASSSTGFNQPQHF
clone size: many; D gene: -; V gene: TRBV2; J gene: TRBJ2-2; CDR3 DNA: TGTGCCAGCAGGCAAACGAACACCGGGGAGCTGTTTTTT; CDR3 protein: CASRQTNTGELFF
clone size: many; D gene: TRBD1; V gene: TRBV10-3; J gene: TRBJ2-5; CDR3 DNA: TGTGCCATCAGTGCCCGACAGGGGCAAGAGACCCAGTACTTC; CDR3 protein: CAISARQGQETQYF
clone size: many; D gene: -; V gene: TRBV20-1; J gene: TRBJ1-5; CDR3 DNA: TGCAGTGCTAGACGCGGGGCTACGGGGAGCAATCAGCCCCAGCATTTT; CDR3 protein: CSARRGATGSNQPQHF
clone size: many; D gene: -; V gene: TRBV7-9; J gene: TRBJ1-1; CDR3 DNA: TGTGCCAGCAGCCCTACGGGGGCCAACAGGGAACTCATGAACACTGAAGCTTTCTTT; CDR3 protein: CASSPTGANRELMNTEAFF
clone size: many; D gene: TRBD2; V gene: TRBV4-2; J gene: TRBJ2-3; CDR3 DNA: TGTGCCAGCAGCCAAGTCACGACTAGCGACACAGATACGCAGTATTTT; CDR3 protein: CASSQVTTSDTDTQYF
clone size: many; D gene: TRBD2; V gene: TRBV2; J gene: TRBJ2-3; CDR3 DNA: TGTGCCAGCAGTGAAAGACCCCGAACTAGCGGGGGGCCCACAGATACGCAGTATTTT; CDR3 protein: CASSERPRTSGGPTDTQYF
clone size: -; D gene: TRBD1; V gene: TRBV18; J gene: TRBJ2-3; CDR3 DNA: TGTGCCAGCTCACCAGCCAGGGGGCGGAACACAGATACGCAGTATTTT; CDR3 protein: CASSPARGRNTDTQYF
clone size: many; D gene: -; V gene: TRBV27; J gene: TRBJ1-6; CDR3 DNA: TGTGCCAGCAGTTTATCGAGGGCCTATAATTCACCCCTCCACTTT; CDR3 protein: CASSLSRAYNSPLHF
clone size: -; D gene: TRBD2; V gene: TRBV14; J gene: TRBJ2-5; CDR3 DNA: TGTGCCAGCAGCCAAGACCTCGGGACTAACCAAGAGACCCAGTACTTC; CDR3 protein: CASSQDLGTNQETQYF
clone size: -; D gene: -; V gene: TRBV9; J gene: TRBJ2-1; CDR3 DNA: TGTGCCAGCAGCCCACGGGACGGCTTAAATGAGCAGTTCTTC; CDR3 protein: CASSPRDGLNEQFF
clone size: few; D gene: TRBD1; V gene: TRBV18; J gene: TRBJ2-3; CDR3 DNA: TGTGCCAGCTCACCCCAATCAGGGGGCAGTACTAGCACAGATACGCAGTATTTT; CDR3 protein: CASSPQSGGSTSTDTQYF
clone size: many; D gene: -; V gene: TRBV12-5; J gene: TRBJ1-1; CDR3 DNA: TGTGCTAGTGGTCAGGGAGAGGGTGGGGATGCGAACACTGAAGCTTTCTTT; CDR3 protein: CASGQGEGGDANTEAFF
clone size: many; D gene: TRBD2; V gene: TRBV27; J gene: TRBJ2-3; CDR3 DNA: TGTGCCAGCAGTTGGTCTAGCGGGAGGAGCACAGATACGCAGTATTTT; CDR3 protein: CASSWSSGRSTDTQYF
clone size: -; D gene: -; V gene: TRBV6-1; J gene: TRBJ1-4; CDR3 DNA: TGTGCCAGCAGCAAAGGGGCGTCTGCAACTAATGAAAAACTGGTTTTT; CDR3 protein: CASSKGASATNEKLVF
clone size: many; D gene: -; V gene: TRBV18; J gene: TRBJ1-3; CDR3 DNA: TGTGCCAGCTCACCACCGGGGACAACGACGGGAAACACCATATATTTT; CDR3 protein: CASSPPGTTTGNTIYF
clone size: many; D gene: -; V gene: TRBV29-1; J gene: TRBJ1-5; CDR3 DNA: TGCAGCGTTGGGGAACAGAGAGATCAGCCCCAGCATTTT; CDR3 protein: CSVGEQRDQPQHF
clone size: many; D gene: -; V gene: TRBV19; J gene: TRBJ1-1; CDR3 DNA: TGTGCCAGTAGTACATCCGGGAGTATCCCGAACACTGAAGCTTTCTTT; CDR3 protein: CASSTSGSIPNTEAFF
clone size: many; D gene: TRBD1; V gene: TRBV7-6; J gene: TRBJ2-5; CDR3 DNA: TGTGCCAGCAGTCCCCGGACAGGTTGGCAAGAGACCCAGTACTTC; CDR3 protein: CASSPRTGWQETQYF
clone size: -; D gene: TRBD1; V gene: TRBV11-2; J gene: TRBJ2-5; CDR3 DNA: TGTGCCAGCAGCACCCGCGGGACAGGCCAAGAGACCCAGTACTTC; CDR3 protein: CASSTRGTGQETQYF
clone size: -; D gene: TRBD1; V gene: TRBV4-1; J gene: TRBJ1-5; CDR3 DNA: TGCGCCAGCAGGCAGGGACAGGGGAATCAGCCCCAGCATTTT; CDR3 protein: CASRQGQGNQPQHF
clone size: few; D gene: TRBD1; V gene: TRBV6-1; J gene: TRBJ2-7; CDR3 DNA: TGTGCCAGCAGTCCTAAGGGGTACAGGGGCTACGAGCAGTACTTC; CDR3 protein: CASSPKGYRGYEQYF
clone size: -; D gene: TRBD2; V gene: TRBV19; J gene: TRBJ2-7; CDR3 DNA: TGTGCCAGTAGTATGCGGGACTACAACAACGAGCAGTACTTC; CDR3 protein: CASSMRDYNNEQYF
clone size: once; D gene: TRBD1; V gene: TRBV6-9; J gene: TRBJ2-7; CDR3 DNA: TGTGCCAGCAGTTCGTTAGACAGGGGGTTATCCTACGAGCAGTACTTC; CDR3 protein: CASSSLDRGLSYEQYF
clone size: -; D gene: -; V gene: TRBV7-7; J gene: TRBJ2-1; CDR3 DNA: TGTGCTAGCAGTTACGGGTTAGGCTACAATGAGCAGTTCTTC; CDR3 protein: CASSYGLGYNEQFF
clone size: many; D gene: -; V gene: TRBV18; J gene: TRBJ1-3; CDR3 DNA: TGTGCCAGCTCACGGTCCCGGGACGGGACTGGAAACACCATATATTTT; CDR3 protein: CASSRSRDGTGNTIYF
clone size: few; D gene: -; V gene: TRBV20-1; J gene: TRBJ2-4; CDR3 DNA: TGCAGTGCTACGGAACTACGATTAGCCAAAAACATTCAGTACTTC; CDR3 protein: CSATELRLAKNIQYF
clone size: many; D gene: -; V gene: TRBV6-1; J gene: TRBJ1-5; CDR3 DNA: TGTGCCAGCAGTCCTGGTCGAGGTCAGCCCCAGCATTTT; CDR3 protein: CASSPGRGQPQHF
clone size: many; D gene: TRBD1; V gene: TRBV20-1; J gene: TRBJ2-3; CDR3 DNA: TGCAGTGCGTCGGCGCGGGACAGGAGCACAGATACGCAGTATTTT; CDR3 protein: CSASARDRSTDTQYF
clone size: many; D gene: TRBD1; V gene: TRBV7-2; J gene: TRBJ2-3; CDR3 DNA: TGTGCCAGCAGCCTCTGGACAGGGGTCTTCACAGATACGCAGTATTTT; CDR3 protein: CASSLWTGVFTDTQYF
clone size: -; D gene: -; V gene: TRBV24-1; J gene: TRBJ1-5; CDR3 DNA: TGTGCCACCAGTGATCGGGGAAGCAATCAGCCCCAGCATTTT; CDR3 protein: CATSDRGSNQPQHF
clone size: many; D gene: -; V gene: TRBV28; J gene: TRBJ1-2; CDR3 DNA: TGTGCCAGCAGTTTATTACCCCACGGCTACACCTTC; CDR3 protein: CASSLLPHGYTF
clone size: many; D gene: -; V gene: TRBV24-1; J gene: TRBJ2-3; CDR3 DNA: TGTGCCACCAGTGGAAGCACAGATACGCAGTATTTT; CDR3 protein: CATSGSTDTQYF
clone size: few; D gene: TRBD1; V gene: TRBV6-1; J gene: TRBJ2-1; CDR3 DNA: TGTGCCAGCACCTGGGGGGGACAGGGCAATGAGCAGTTCTTC; CDR3 protein: CASTWGGQGNEQFF
clone size: -; D gene: -; V gene: TRBV5-1; J gene: TRBJ1-1; CDR3 DNA: TGCGCCAGCAGCTTGGATGGGGGTTGGACTGAAGCTTTCTTT; CDR3 protein: CASSLDGGWTEAFF
clone size: -; D gene: TRBD1; V gene: TRBV3-1; J gene: TRBJ2-5; CDR3 DNA: TGTGCCAGCAGCCAAGGGCAGGGGGCAGGAGAGACCCAGTACTTC; CDR3 protein: CASSQGQGAGETQYF
clone size: many; D gene: -; V gene: TRBV5-5; J gene: TRBJ1-1; CDR3 DNA: TGTGCCAGCAGCTTTCTTGTGCAGGGCGGTGAAGCTTTCTTT; CDR3 protein: CASSFLVQGGEAFF
clone size: few; D gene: -; V gene: TRBV9; J gene: TRBJ2-3; CDR3 DNA: TGTGCCAGCAGCGCGGGTCAGACAAACACAGATACGCAGTATTTT; CDR3 protein: CASSAGQTNTDTQYF
clone size: many; D gene: TRBD1; V gene: TRBV2; J gene: TRBJ2-4; CDR3 DNA: TGTGCCCGCGAGGGCGGACAGGCTGAAAACATTCAGTACTTC; CDR3 protein: CAREGGQAENIQYF
clone size: many; D gene: -; V gene: TRBV12-5; J gene: TRBJ1-4; CDR3 DNA: TGTGCTAGTGGTTTGGAGACTAATGAAAAACTGTTTTTT; CDR3 protein: CASGLETNEKLFF
clone size: many; D gene: TRBD2; V gene: TRBV6-6; J gene: TRBJ2-5; CDR3 DNA: TGTGCCAGCAGTTACCTCCCGACTAGCGGGCAAGAGACCCAGTACTTC; CDR3 protein: CASSYLPTSGQETQYF
clone size: many; D gene: TRBD2; V gene: TRBV6-1; J gene: TRBJ2-7; CDR3 DNA: TGTGCCAGCAGTTACACTTATAGGAGTGGGCGGGAGGTTTCGAACTACGAGCAGTACTTC; CDR3 protein: CASSYTYRSGREVSNYEQYF
clone size: -; D gene: -; V gene: TRBV4-2; J gene: TRBJ1-2; CDR3 DNA: TGTGCCAGCAGCCAAGTGGGCAATAGGGGCGATGGCTACACCTTC; CDR3 protein: CASSQVGNRGDGYTF